Following are 13 T cell receptor beta chains from one sample sequenced in a study of cytomegalovirus exposure and HLA in healthy donors (dated by TCRdb to about 2017). Library preparation employed the immunoSEQ multiplex PCR assay. The multiplex PCR relied on a mix of 60 forward primers for TCR Vbeta segments and 13 reverse primers for TCR Jbeta segments. TCRdb provides this immuneACCESS table in a form limited to in-frame rearrangements. Some clones are lacking; in checked studies, under half of them reflect an unresolved V gene, and why the rest are absent is not known. Counted in this sample were around 99,000 clones; about 60% of them appeared once. The ten largest account for 5% to 6.5% of the sample. Specimen: PBMCs. The source of these receptors is a woman in her 30s in good health and CMV-seronegative.

The chain has TRBV6-5 and TRBJ1-1; D gene unclear. V was trimmed by 4 bases and J by 4 bases, leaving 13 bases between them. CDR1 is MNHEY and CDR2 is SVGAGI in the germline V gene. The CDR3 is 14 amino acids. CDR3 DNA sequence: TGTGCCAGCAGTTTCAGGCCTATGAGCACTGAAGCTTTCTTT. Protein product: CASSFRPMSTEAFF.

This clone was observed a few times. The junction does not match germline at one end; this may be a read error. The V call is TRBV19, the J call TRBJ1-2, with D uncertain. The germline gives CDR1 LNHDA, CDR2 SQIVND (reference sequence). This CDR3 spans 14 amino acids. The CDR3 nucleotides read TGTGCCAGTAGTATGGACTCTACCTTCTATGGCTACCCCTTC. Residues: CASSMDSTFYGYPF.

This sequence joins TRBV5-1 and TRBJ1-5, with D possibly TRBD1 on 6 matching bases. V was clipped by 0 bases and J by 6 bases, with 10 bases between them. Germline V CDR1 and CDR2: SGHRS, YFSETQ. The CDR3 totals 14 residues. The CDR3 DNA reads TGCGCCAGCAGCTTGGATCAGGGGACTCAGCCCCAGCATTTT. It codes for CASSLDQGTQPQHF. The whole variable domain, filled in from reference TRBV5-1 and TRBJ1-5, reads KAGVTQTPRYLIKTRGQQVTLSCSPISGHRSVSWYQQTPGQGLQFLFEYFSETQRNKGNFPGRFSGRQFSNSRSEMNVSTLELGDSALYLCASSLDQGTQPQHFGDGTRLSIL.

The chain is built from TRBV5-1 and TRBJ2-5, with 9 bases matching TRBD2. The junction had 1 base not matched to a gene; V was cut back by 5 bases and J by 2 bases. The CDR3 consists of 13 residues. The germline V gene encodes CDR1 SGHRS and CDR2 YFSETQ. The CDR3 protein is CASRLAGQETQYF. CDR3 coding DNA: TGCGCCAGCAGGCTAGCGGGACAAGAGACCCAGTACTTC.

This chain connects TRBV7-8 to TRBJ2-7; D remains ambiguous. Trimming removed 1 base at V and 5 bases at J, with 6 bases between. Germline lookup yields CDR1 SGHVS and CDR2 FQNEAQ. The CDR3 is 12 amino acids. DNA for the CDR3: TGTGCCAGCAGCTTAGATCACAACGAGCAGTACTTC. It encodes CASSLDHNEQYF.

The rearrangement joins TRBV9 to TRBJ2-6; perhaps TRBD2 as D (5 bases). Germline V CDR1 and CDR2: SGDLS, YYNGEE. The V end lost 0 bases, the J end lost 3 bases, and 16 bases lay between the germline ends. The CDR3 consists of 18 residues. The CDR3 here is CASSVGTGGSFGANVLTF. CDR3 DNA: TGTGCCAGCAGCGTAGGGACCGGTGGGAGCTTTGGGGCCAACGTCCTGACTTTC.

This rearrangement joins TRBV4-3 to TRBJ1-1; no reliable D call. There are 15 residues in the CDR3. Germline V gene lookup returns CDR1 LGHNA and CDR2 YSLEER. V lost 4 bases, J lost 6 bases, and 18 bases lay in between. The CDR3 sequence is CASSLEQTGLAEAFF. The DNA for the CDR3 is TGCGCCAGCAGCCTTGAGCAAACGGGTCTGGCTGAAGCTTTCTTT.

The chain has TRBV6-1 and TRBJ1-5; tentative D call: TRBD1 (5 bases). Germline lookup yields CDR1 MNHNS and CDR2 SASEGT. Trimming took 6 bases from V and 0 from J, leaving 9 bases between them. The CDR3 has 14 residues. The CDR3 spells CASSRQYSNQPQHF. CDR3 nucleotide sequence: TGTGCCAGCAGCCGACAGTATAGCAATCAGCCCCAGCATTTT.

This clone was observed a few times. V and J are TRBV7-9 and TRBJ1-5; 7 bases agree with TRBD1. The germline V gene has CDR1 SEHNR and CDR2 FQNEAQ (reference sequence). The trim removed 5 bases at V and 1 base at J, leaving 11 bases unmatched. The CDR3 has 17 residues. This CDR3 reads CASSPPSGQNSNQPQHF. The CDR3, as DNA: TGTGCCAGCAGCCCGCCGTCGGGACAGAACAGCAATCAGCCCCAGCATTTT.

As DNA, the CDR3 is TGTGCCAGCAGCGCGACAGGGGCGAGGGATGAAAAACTGTTTTTT. Amino acid sequence: CASSATGARDEKLFF. This chain links TRBV7-2 with TRBJ1-4, with TRBD1 matching 8 bases. The CDR3 extends over 15 amino acids. V trimming: 5 bases; J trimming: 6 bases; junction bases outside the gene matches: 8. In germline, CDR1 is SGHTA, CDR2 FQGNSA.

The V call is TRBV6-5, the J call TRBJ2-4, with 10 bases matching TRBD2. The ends lost 2 bases at V and 13 bases at J; junction bases unmatched: 11. The CDR3 contains 15 residues. Germline CDR1 is MNHEY and CDR2 is SVGAGI. CDR3 region: CASSYELAGTALQYF. CDR3 coding DNA: TGTGCCAGCAGTTACGAACTAGCGGGGACCGCCCTCCAGTACTTC.

This clone was recorded once. This chain uses TRBV4-2 with TRBJ2-4; 10 bases agree with TRBD2. J gave up 10 bases and V 0 bases, and 12 bases lay outside the gene matches. This CDR3 has 17 amino acids. Germline V gene sequence: CDR1 LGHNA, CDR2 YNFKEQ. The CDR3 DNA follows: TGTGCCAGCAGCCAAGAACCCATGGGGACTAGCGTTAGTATTCAGTACTTC. As protein: CASSQEPMGTSVSIQYF.

This clone was counted a single time. The chain carries TRBV9 and TRBJ2-2; the match to TRBD2 covers 13 bases. V dropped 5 bases and J dropped 7; count of bases not matched to a gene: 5. This CDR3 has 15 amino acids. CDR1 is SGDLS, CDR2 YYNGEE, per germline. The CDR3 is CASSPGLAGVGELFF. The DNA of the CDR3 is TGTGCCAGCAGTCCCGGACTAGCGGGAGTCGGGGAGCTGTTTTTT. The complete variable domain, with remaining parts taken from reference TRBV9 and TRBJ2-2, reads DSGVTQTPKHLITATGQRVTLRCSPRSGDLSVYWYQQSLDQGLQFLIQYYNGEERAKGNILERFSAQQFPDLHSELNLSSLELGDSALYFCASSPGLAGVGELFFGEGSRLTVL.